Each of the 27 T cell receptor beta chains below was sequenced from the same sample in a study of cytomegalovirus exposure and HLA in healthy donors. 13 Jbeta primers and 60 Vbeta primers were used for the PCR. Clones were read by immunoSEQ multiplex PCR, and TCRdb kept only the in-frame ones, dropping some. The table lists 60,000 to 65,000 clones, around 87% of them singletons. Material: PBMCs. The source is a man between 18 and 35 years old in good health and CMV-seronegative.

In its sample, this clone was seen a few times. The V call is TRBV6-5, the J call TRBJ1-1; possible D gene TRBD1, 6 bases. This CDR3 has 13 amino acids. V lost 6 bases and J lost 1, with 9 bases in between. CDR1 is MNHEY, CDR2 SVGAGI, per germline. CDR3: CASSRDKNTEAFF. The DNA for the CDR3 is TGTGCCAGCAGCCGGGACAAGAACACTGAAGCTTTCTTT.

V gene TRBV5-1 combines with J gene TRBJ2-3; TRBD2 aligns across 10 bases. Germline CDR1 is SGHRS and CDR2 is YFSETQ. This CDR3 spans 14 amino acids. J gave up 6 bases and V 7 bases, and 8 bases lay outside the gene matches. CDR3 coding DNA: TGCGCCAGCGCGCTAGCGGGGGCGGGGGATACGCAGTATTTT. Translation: CASALAGAGDTQYF.

The rearrangement joins TRBV9 to TRBJ1-6; 7 bases are a match to TRBD1. CDR1 and CDR2 from the germline V gene are SGDLS and YYNGEE. The CDR3 loop spans 14 amino acids. Trimming cost V 4 bases and J 8 bases; bases outside gene matches: 6. The CDR3 spells CASSLTGWDSPLHF. The CDR3 nucleotides are TGTGCCAGCAGCCTGACAGGGTGGGATTCACCCCTCCACTTT.

The gene calls are TRBV20-1 and TRBJ2-3, with unresolved D. CDR3 length: 11 amino acids. CDR1 and CDR2 from the germline V gene are DFQATT and SNEGSKA (reference sequence). V was cut by 1 base and J by 6 bases, with 5 bases left in between. CDR3 loop: CSARVQDTQYF. The CDR3 DNA is TGCAGTGCTAGAGTACAGGATACGCAGTATTTT.

This sequence joins TRBV5-1 and TRBJ1-1; a weak D match, TRBD1 (5 bases). This CDR3 spans 13 amino acids. The ends were cut back, 4 bases at V and 5 bases at J, with 12 bases in the middle. Germline V lookup: CDR1 SGHRS, CDR2 YFSETQ. CDR3 protein: CASSSRGDTEAFF. In DNA, the CDR3 is TGCGCCAGCAGCAGTCGGGGGGATACTGAAGCTTTCTTT.

This chain uses TRBV6-1 with TRBJ2-3, with 9 bases lining up with TRBD1. CDR1 is MNHNS and CDR2 is SASEGT in the germline V gene. V shed 6 bases, J shed 3 bases, and the junction held 4 bases outside the gene matches. The CDR3 spans 14 residues. CDR3 region: CASRDRGLTDTQYF. Here the CDR3 DNA reads TGTGCCAGCAGGGACAGGGGTTTAACAGATACGCAGTATTTT.

This chain links TRBV28 with TRBJ1-5, with 9 bases matching TRBD1. The junction had 5 bases not matched to a gene; V was cut back by 4 bases and J by 1 base. Germline CDR1 is MDHEN and CDR2 is SYDVKM. The CDR3 consists of 16 residues. In DNA form, the CDR3 reads TGTGCCAGCAGTTCCCGACAGGGGGGAAGCAATCAGCCCCAGCATTTT. It encodes CASSSRQGGSNQPQHF.

The gene calls are TRBV30 and TRBJ1-5; perhaps TRBD1 as D (5 bases). The CDR3 length is 13 residues. V was clipped by 0 bases and J by 5 bases, with 8 bases between them. The germline V gene encodes CDR1 GTSNPN and CDR2 SVGIG (reference sequence). The CDR3 loop reads CAWSVPGYQPQHF. The CDR3 DNA sequence: TGTGCCTGGAGTGTACCAGGGTATCAGCCCCAGCATTTT.

This clone showed up just once. This CDR3 is CASSSEGTEAFF. CDR3 nucleotides: TGTGCCAGCAGCTCCGAGGGCACTGAAGCTTTCTTT. V usage is TRBV9 and J usage is TRBJ1-1; D is uncertain. CDR1 is SGDLS and CDR2 is YYNGEE in the germline V gene. Trimming shortened V by 4 bases and J by 4 bases, and 8 bases separated the two germline ends. This CDR3 has 12 residues.

The V call is TRBV25-1, the J call TRBJ1-4, with 10 bases matching TRBD1. The CDR3 covers 15 residues. Looked up from germline, CDR1 is MGHDK and CDR2 is SYGVNS. The trim removed 4 bases at V and 8 bases at J, leaving 7 bases unmatched. The CDR3, as DNA: TGTGCCAGCAGTGTCCCGGACAGGGGGGGCGAAAAACTGTTTTTT. The encoded protein is CASSVPDRGGEKLFF. Full variable domain (missing parts from reference TRBV25-1 and TRBJ1-4): EADIYQTPRYLVIGTGKKITLECSQTMGHDKMYWYQQDPGMELHLIHYSYGVNSTEKGDLSSESTVSRIRTEHFPLTLESARPSHTSQYLCASSVPDRGGEKLFFGSGTQLSVL.

This clone appeared once. The chain carries TRBV30 and TRBJ2-1, with a possible D match to TRBD1 (6 bases). The V gene's germline CDR1 is GTSNPN and CDR2 SVGIG (reference sequence). V lost 3 bases and J lost 7, with 10 bases in between. The CDR3 extends over 12 amino acids. The CDR3 spells CAWRGHVNEQFF. The DNA of the CDR3 is TGTGCCTGGAGGGGACATGTAAATGAGCAGTTCTTC.

The DNA for the CDR3 is TGTGCCAGCAGTTTAGGAGGGGACGGTCAGCCCCAGCATTTT. Protein sequence: CASSLGGDGQPQHF. V and J are TRBV27 and TRBJ1-5; possibly TRBD1 for D (5 bases). Between the trimmed V and J ends, which lost 2 bases and 6 bases, there was a span of 11 bases. Germline V gene sequence: CDR1 MNHEY, CDR2 SMNVEV (reference sequence). This CDR3 is built from 14 residues.

As for this clone: Other DNA sequences within the sample encode an identical CDR3. This chain uses TRBV5-1 with TRBJ2-7; 9 bases line up with TRBD2. This CDR3 has 13 residues. The germline V gene encodes CDR1 SGHRS and CDR2 YFSETQ. V was pared by 2 bases and J by 3 bases, with 0 bases of the junction left unmatched. The CDR3 DNA reads as TGCGCCAGCAGCTTTAGCGGGGGCTACGAGCAGTACTTC. Its protein product is CASSFSGGYEQYF.

The chain recombines TRBV29-1 with TRBJ2-1; no reliable D call. CDR1 and CDR2 from the germline V gene are SQVTM and ANQGSEA. There are 13 residues in the CDR3. DNA of the CDR3: TGCAGAGGTCAGACCCCGGGCTACAATGAGCAGTTCTTC. The encoded protein is CRGQTPGYNEQFF.

The chain links TRBV9 to TRBJ2-1; 7 bases fit TRBD1. CDR1 SGDLS and CDR2 YYNGEE come from the germline V gene. Trimming removed 0 bases from V and 7 bases from J; junction bases left unmatched: 4. The CDR3 length is 14 residues. The CDR3 here is CASSVGQGVNEQFF. The CDR3, as DNA: TGTGCCAGCAGCGTAGGACAGGGAGTGAATGAGCAGTTCTTC.

This chain uses TRBV11-1 with TRBJ2-1; no reliable D call. V was trimmed by 0 bases and J by 4 bases, leaving 4 bases between them. This CDR3 spans 13 amino acids. Per germline, CDR1 SGHAT and CDR2 FQDESV (reference sequence). This chain's CDR3 is CASSLARYNEQFF. The DNA of the CDR3 is TGTGCCAGCAGCTTAGCCAGGTACAATGAGCAGTTCTTC.

The CDR3 sequence: CASSFTGGGYGYTF. The CDR3 DNA is TGTGCCAGCAGTTTCACAGGGGGCGGCTATGGCTACACCTTC. The V and J genes are TRBV28 and TRBJ1-2; the match to TRBD1 covers 9 bases. V was pared by 3 bases and J by 4 bases, with 3 bases of the junction left unmatched. The CDR3 is 14 residues long. Germline CDR1 MDHEN, CDR2 SYDVKM.

The V call is TRBV4-1, the J call TRBJ2-3; 10 bases line up with TRBD2. The CDR3 is made up of 19 amino acids. Germline-derived CDR1 and CDR2 are MGHRA and YSYEKL. V lost 5 bases, J lost 1 base, and 15 bases stayed unmatched. CDR3 sequence reads: CASSTGRLAGVRGTDTQYF. The DNA for the CDR3 is TGCGCCAGCAGCACGGGCCGGCTAGCGGGGGTCAGGGGCACAGATACGCAGTATTTT.

J is TRBJ2-7 and V is TRBV30; 8 bases match TRBD1. Losses at the gene ends were 1 base for V and 3 bases for J; bases not matched to a gene: 2. The germline V gene encodes CDR1 GTSNPN and CDR2 SVGIG (reference sequence). This CDR3 is built from 13 residues. The CDR3 is CAWSAGTGYEQYF. The CDR3 nucleotides are TGTGCCTGGAGTGCAGGGACAGGCTACGAGCAGTACTTC.

The CDR3 DNA reads as TGTGCCAGCAGTTCAGGGATTACAGGAAATCAGCCCCAGCATTTT. As protein: CASSSGITGNQPQHF. The J gene is TRBJ1-5, the V gene TRBV6-5; D perhaps matches TRBD1 (5 bases). The germline V gene encodes CDR1 MNHEY and CDR2 SVGAGI. The CDR3 contains 15 residues. V was shortened by 4 bases and J by 4 bases, with 14 bases between the two germline ends.

The chain combines TRBV10-3 with TRBJ2-7; D is unclear. Trimming removed 3 bases at V and 4 bases at J, with 7 bases between. Germline assignment: CDR1 ENHRY and CDR2 SYGVKD. The CDR3 has 12 residues. Here the CDR3 reads CAISDAEYEQYF. CDR3 DNA: TGTGCCATCAGTGACGCGGAATACGAGCAGTACTTC.

The genes are TRBV2 and TRBJ2-7; 9 bases line up with TRBD1. This CDR3 contains 16 residues. The germline CDR1 and CDR2 sequences are SNHLY and FYNNEI. The V and J ends lost 6 bases and 2 bases, in that order; junction bases with no gene match: 11. In DNA, the CDR3 is TGTGCCAGCAGAAGACCAGGGACAGGGACACCCTACGAGCAGTACTTC. It yields the protein CASRRPGTGTPYEQYF.

The chain links TRBV2 to TRBJ1-5, with 7 bases aligning to TRBD1. J was trimmed by 2 bases and V by 1 base; bases with no gene match: 2. The length of the CDR3 is 15 residues. The germline V gene has CDR1 SNHLY and CDR2 FYNNEI. In nucleotides, the CDR3 is TGTGCCAGCAGTGAAGGACAGGGTGGCAATCAGCCCCAGCATTTT. Residues: CASSEGQGGNQPQHF.

The J gene is TRBJ1-5, the V gene TRBV7-9; TRBD1 matches at 8 bases. Germline V gene sequence: CDR1 SEHNR, CDR2 FQNEAQ (reference sequence). The V and J ends lost 5 bases and 4 bases, in that order; junction bases with no gene match: 7. The CDR3 has 15 amino acids. The chain's CDR3 is CASSLDREVNQPQHF. The CDR3, as DNA: TGTGCCAGCAGCCTGGACAGGGAAGTGAATCAGCCCCAGCATTTT.

This clone showed up just once. The chain uses TRBV5-4 and TRBJ1-2; tentative D call: TRBD1 (5 bases). Looked up from germline, CDR1 is SGHNT and CDR2 is YYREEE (reference sequence). V was trimmed by 4 bases and J by 1 base, leaving 14 bases between them. The CDR3 has 15 amino acids. CDR3 nucleotides: TGTGCCAGCAGCGGGAATGGGGGGATTAACTATGGCTACACCTTC. Its translation is CASSGNGGINYGYTF.

The V and J genes are TRBV28 and TRBJ2-7; 10 bases agree with TRBD1. The CDR3 extends over 16 amino acids. Per the germline V gene, CDR1 is MDHEN and CDR2 is SYDVKM. After removal of 6 bases from V and 2 bases from J, the junction contained 10 bases not matched to a gene. The CDR3 DNA follows: TGTGCCAGCAGCTACCGGGACAGGGGACTCCCCTACGAGCAGTACTTC. It encodes CASSYRDRGLPYEQYF. The complete variable domain, with remaining parts taken from reference TRBV28 and TRBJ2-7, reads DVKVTQSSRYLVKRTGEKVFLECVQDMDHENMFWYRQDPGLGLRLIYFSYDVKMKEKGDIPEGYSVSREKKERFSLILESASTNQTSMYLCASSYRDRGLPYEQYFGPGTRLTVT.

V gene TRBV5-1 combines with J gene TRBJ1-1, with D hard to call. The CDR3 totals 16 residues. The germline CDR1 and CDR2 sequences are SGHRS and YFSETQ. Trimming cost V 0 bases and J 0 bases, with 12 bases left between them. The CDR3 bases are TGCGCCAGCAGCTTGGGGGGTGGGAGTTTGAACACTGAAGCTTTCTTT. It specifies CASSLGGGSLNTEAFF.